This T cell receptor beta chain was found in a study of T cell responses to AZD1222 COVID-19 vaccine. Method: immunoSEQ multiplex PCR; TCRdb's copy keeps in-frame clones and lacks some. The sample lists fewer than 150,000 clones, approximately 90% occurring once. V was trimmed by 2 bases and J by 4 bases, leaving 8 bases between them. This CDR3 region has 13 residues. CDR1 and CDR2 (germline): ENHRY, SYGVKD. This clone appeared once. What it recognizes is unknown. Study observations and caveats: Spike-specific TCR breadth and depth were elevated following two AZD1222 doses. Baseline seropositivity characterized only a handful of AZD1222 recipients.

The source is an adult in good health. The source was peripheral blood, collected on day 0 of AZD1222 vaccination. The chain is built from TRBV10-3 and TRBJ1-1, with a possible D match to TRBD1 (5 bases). This CDR3 is CAISERGLTEAFF. Here the CDR3 DNA reads TGTGCCATCAGTGAGAGGGGTCTCACTGAAGCTTTCTTT.